The clone carrying this T cell receptor (beta chain) was seen more than once but under ten times. The CDR3 has 16 residues. J was trimmed by 4 bases and V by 5 bases; bases with no gene match: 8. This record comes from a study of response to subunit inactivated influenza vaccine. TCRdb processed the RT-PCR reads anew with MiXCR; each CDR3 protein has one entry. The sample has hundreds of thousands of distinct CDR3 sequences; about an eighth are singletons. V usage is TRBV12-3 or TRBV12-4 and J usage is TRBJ2-1, with 10 bases fitting TRBD2. The sample was PBMCs from blood, taken on the day of vaccination. The source is a man aged 50 or older who received an inactivated influenza vaccine. The CDR3 protein is CASSPILAGPYNEQFF. CDR3 DNA sequence: TGTGCCAGCAGTCCAATACTAGCGGGACCATACAATGAGCAGTTCTTC.